This T cell receptor (beta chain) was identified during a study of memory CD4+ T cells and cytomegalovirus serostatus. Assay: immunoSEQ multiplex PCR; the TCRdb copy retains only in-frame clones and omits some. The table records approximately 30,000 clones, 65% to 80% of them present only once. Single viable CD3+CD4+CD8-CD45RO+ cells were sorted as the memory CD4+ T cells. CD4+ T cells were isolated by positive magnetic selection. In germline, CDR1 is ENHRY, CDR2 SYGVKD. V was trimmed by 3 bases and J by 1 base, leaving 14 bases between them. The CDR3 contains 16 residues. The chain has TRBV10-3 and TRBJ2-3; D possibly uses TRBD1 or TRBD2 (5 bases each). The clonotype originates from an adult in good health and CMV-seronegative. Some clones in this sample may be carry-over from other donors' samples. The sequencing input was memory CD4+ T cells from blood. This CDR3 is CAISDMVGAGTDTQYF. The CDR3 DNA follows: TGTGCCATCAGTGATATGGTCGGGGCCGGCACAGATACGCAGTATTTT.